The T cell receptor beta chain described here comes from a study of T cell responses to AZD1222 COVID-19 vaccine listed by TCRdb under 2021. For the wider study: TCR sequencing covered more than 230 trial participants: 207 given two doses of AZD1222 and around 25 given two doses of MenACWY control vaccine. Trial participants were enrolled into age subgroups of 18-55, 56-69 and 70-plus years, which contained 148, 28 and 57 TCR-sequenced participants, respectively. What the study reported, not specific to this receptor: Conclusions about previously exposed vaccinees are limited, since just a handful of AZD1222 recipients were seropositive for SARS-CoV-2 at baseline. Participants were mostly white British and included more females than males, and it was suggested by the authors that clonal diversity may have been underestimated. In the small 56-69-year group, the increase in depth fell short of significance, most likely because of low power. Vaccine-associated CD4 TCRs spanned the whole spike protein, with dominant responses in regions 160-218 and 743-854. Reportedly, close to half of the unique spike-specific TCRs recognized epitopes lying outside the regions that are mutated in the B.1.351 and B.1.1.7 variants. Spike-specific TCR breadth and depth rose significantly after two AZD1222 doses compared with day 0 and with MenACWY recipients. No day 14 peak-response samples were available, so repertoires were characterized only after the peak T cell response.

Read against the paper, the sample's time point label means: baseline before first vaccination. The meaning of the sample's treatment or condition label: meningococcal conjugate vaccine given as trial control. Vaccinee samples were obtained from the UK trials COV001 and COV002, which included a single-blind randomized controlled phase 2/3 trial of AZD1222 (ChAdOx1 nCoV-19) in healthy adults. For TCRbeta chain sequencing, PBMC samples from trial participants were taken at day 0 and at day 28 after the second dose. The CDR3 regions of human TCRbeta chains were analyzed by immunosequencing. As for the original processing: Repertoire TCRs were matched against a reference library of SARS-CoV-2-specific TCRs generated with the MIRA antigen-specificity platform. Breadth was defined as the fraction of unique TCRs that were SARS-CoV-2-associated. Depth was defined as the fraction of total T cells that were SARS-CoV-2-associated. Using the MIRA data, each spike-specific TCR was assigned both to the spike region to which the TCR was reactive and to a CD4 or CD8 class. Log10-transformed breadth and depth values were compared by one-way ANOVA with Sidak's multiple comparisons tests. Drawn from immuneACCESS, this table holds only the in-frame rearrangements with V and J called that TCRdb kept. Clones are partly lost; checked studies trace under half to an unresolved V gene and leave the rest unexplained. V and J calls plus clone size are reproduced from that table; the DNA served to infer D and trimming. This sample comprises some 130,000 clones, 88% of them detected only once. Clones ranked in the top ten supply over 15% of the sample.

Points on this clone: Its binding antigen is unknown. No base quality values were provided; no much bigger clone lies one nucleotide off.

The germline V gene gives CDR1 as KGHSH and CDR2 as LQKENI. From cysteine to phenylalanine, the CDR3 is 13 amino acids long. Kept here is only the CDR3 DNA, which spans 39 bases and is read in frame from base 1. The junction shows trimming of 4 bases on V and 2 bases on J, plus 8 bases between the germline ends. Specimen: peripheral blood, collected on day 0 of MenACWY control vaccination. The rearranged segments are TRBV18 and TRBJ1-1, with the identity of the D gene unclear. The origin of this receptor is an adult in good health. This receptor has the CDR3 CASSLSSNTEAFF. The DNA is TGTGCCAGCTCACTTTCCAGTAACACTGAAGCTTTCTTT.